This paragraph covers one T cell receptor beta chain sequence. These data belong to a study of blood T cell repertoires in COVID-19. At the level of the study: The United States, Italy and Spain supplied acute and convalescent COVID-19 samples. T cells, B-cell-depleted T cells, or PBMCs provided the cDNA or gDNA that served as material.

Under the authors' procedure: The assay estimated nucleated cells by amplifying reference gene primers. The method was immunoSEQ multiplex PCR; TCRdb's version includes in-frame clones alone and lacks a portion of them. The DNA was the basis for D and trimming; V, J and clone size are from that table. The sample includes fewer than 90,000 clones, approximately 90% of them seen just once. This clonotype was sampled from a man aged 55 to 70 with acute or convalescent COVID-19. Sequencing was performed on peripheral blood.

CDR3 protein: CSALAAGQETQYF. The CDR3 nucleotides are TGCAGCGCTCTTGCGGCGGGGCAAGAGACCCAGTACTTC. The V gene is TRBV29-1, the J gene TRBJ2-5; maybe TRBD2 (6 bases). CDR3 size: 13 residues. V was cut by 7 bases and J by 2 bases, with 14 bases left in between. Germline V gene data show CDR1 as SQVTM and CDR2 as ANQGSEA.